The TCR beta chain described here comes from a study of cytomegalovirus exposure and HLA in healthy donors. Study-level background: The roughly 100 million unique TCR beta sequences, from 150 million to 200 million T cells, were found by an earlier analysis. Whole-study results and caveats: The likely explanation for a cluster of highly shared sequence variants was sequencing artifact.

CDR3 length: 14 amino acids. CDR1 and CDR2 from the germline V gene are SNHLY and FYNNEI. V was pared by 7 bases and J by 0 bases, with 10 bases between. The PCR contained 60 Vbeta and 13 Jbeta primers. Generated by immunoSEQ multiplex PCR, the TCRdb table keeps only in-frame clones and is missing some. The sample lists about 150,000 clones; about 70% were seen once. As concerns this clone: What it binds is unknown.

Each donor was healthy, and each was a bone marrow donor. The chain links TRBV2 to TRBJ2-1; tentatively, D is TRBD1 (6 bases). The sequenced sample was PBMCs. The receptor was isolated from a man between 40 and 49 years old in good health and CMV-seronegative. This CDR3 is CASKTGRSYNEQFF. DNA for the CDR3: TGTGCCAGCAAGACAGGCCGCTCCTACAATGAGCAGTTCTTC.